The clone carrying this TCR beta chain came up many times. The target antigen is unknown. Each CDR3 protein gets one entry after TCRdb re-called the 5' RACE reads with MiXCR. The sample lists about 500,000 distinct CDR3 sequences; roughly 5.3% were seen once. The data are from a study of CD8 T cells in ankylosing spondylitis. Study-wide points: Characteristic of ankylosing spondylitis blood, it appeared, was a TCR beta motif comprising fewer than 10 highly homologous variants.

The clonotype was recovered from a male donor with ankylosing spondylitis. Sequencing input: blood, either unsorted or a sorted T cell fraction (not recorded which).

CDR3 sequence (DNA): TGTGCCAGCTCACCATTTAAGGTGGAGTTGGACGAAAAACTGTTTTTT. Amino acid sequence: CASSPFKVELDEKLFF. V gene TRBV18 combines with J gene TRBJ1-4; D is undetermined. CDR1 and CDR2 from the germline V gene are KGHSH and LQKENI. This CDR3 region has 16 residues. Trimming removed 2 bases from V and 8 bases from J, with 18 bases in between.